This T cell receptor (beta chain) is drawn from a study of blood T cells in healthy people across ages. Only a few counts were recorded for this clonotype. Next came a second PCR, run for about 6 to 11 cycles, which used a sample-barcoded 5' primer along with a J-beta primer mix. TCRdb re-analysed the 5' RACE reads in MiXCR, keeping a single row per CDR3 protein. The data show 1.6 million or so distinct CDR3 sequences, roughly a third seen once. The CDR3 extends over 19 amino acids. Germline values: CDR1 KGHDR, CDR2 SFDVKD. V shed 4 bases and J shed 4 bases, with 27 bases lying between them. Sequencing input: blood. The chain employs TRBV24-1 and TRBJ1-2; a possible D gene is TRBD1 (5 bases). This receptor was taken from a woman between 25 and 40 years old in good health. CDR3 region: CATSDGQLPDRGSAYGYTF. The CDR3 DNA sequence: TGTGCCACCAGTGACGGACAATTACCCGATCGGGGCTCTGCCTATGGCTACACCTTC.